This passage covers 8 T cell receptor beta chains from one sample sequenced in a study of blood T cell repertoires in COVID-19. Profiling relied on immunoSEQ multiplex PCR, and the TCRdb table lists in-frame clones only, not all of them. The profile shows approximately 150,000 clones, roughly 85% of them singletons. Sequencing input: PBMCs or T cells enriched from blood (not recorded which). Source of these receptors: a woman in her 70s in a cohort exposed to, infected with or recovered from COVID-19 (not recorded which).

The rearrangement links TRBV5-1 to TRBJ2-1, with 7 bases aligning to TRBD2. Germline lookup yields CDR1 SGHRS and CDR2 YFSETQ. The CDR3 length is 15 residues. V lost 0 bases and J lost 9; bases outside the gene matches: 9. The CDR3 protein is CASSLVSAGETEQFF. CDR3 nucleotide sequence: TGCGCCAGCAGCTTGGTCTCGGCGGGAGAGACTGAGCAGTTCTTC.

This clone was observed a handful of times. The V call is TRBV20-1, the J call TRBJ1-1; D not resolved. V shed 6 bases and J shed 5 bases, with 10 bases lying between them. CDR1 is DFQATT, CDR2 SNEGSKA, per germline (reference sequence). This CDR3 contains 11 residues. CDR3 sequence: CSARRETEAFF. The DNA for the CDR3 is TGCAGTGCCAGAAGGGAGACTGAAGCTTTCTTT.

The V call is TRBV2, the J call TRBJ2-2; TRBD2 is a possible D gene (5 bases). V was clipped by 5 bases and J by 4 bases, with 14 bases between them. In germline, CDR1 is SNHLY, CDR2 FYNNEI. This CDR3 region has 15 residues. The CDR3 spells CASSLYGESTGELFF. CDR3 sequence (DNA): TGTGCCAGCAGTCTTTACGGGGAAAGCACCGGGGAGCTGTTTTTT.

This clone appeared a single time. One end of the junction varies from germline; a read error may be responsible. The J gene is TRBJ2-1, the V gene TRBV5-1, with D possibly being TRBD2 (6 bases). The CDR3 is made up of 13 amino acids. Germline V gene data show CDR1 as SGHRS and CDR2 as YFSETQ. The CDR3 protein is CASSMLVGGEQFF. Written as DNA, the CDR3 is TGCGCTAGCAGCATGTTGGTGGGAGGTGAGCAGTTCTTC.

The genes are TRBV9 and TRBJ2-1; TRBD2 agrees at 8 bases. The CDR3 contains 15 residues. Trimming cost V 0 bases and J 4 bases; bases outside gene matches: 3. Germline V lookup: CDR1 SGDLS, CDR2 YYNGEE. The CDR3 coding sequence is TGTGCCAGCAGCGTAGGTAGCGGGGCGTACAATGAGCAGTTCTTC. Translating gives CASSVGSGAYNEQFF.

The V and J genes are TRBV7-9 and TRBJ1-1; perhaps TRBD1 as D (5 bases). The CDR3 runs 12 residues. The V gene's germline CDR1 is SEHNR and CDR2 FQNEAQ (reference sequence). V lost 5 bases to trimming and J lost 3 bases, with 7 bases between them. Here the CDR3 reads CASSQGDTEAFF. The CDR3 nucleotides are TGTGCCAGCAGCCAAGGGGACACTGAAGCTTTCTTT.

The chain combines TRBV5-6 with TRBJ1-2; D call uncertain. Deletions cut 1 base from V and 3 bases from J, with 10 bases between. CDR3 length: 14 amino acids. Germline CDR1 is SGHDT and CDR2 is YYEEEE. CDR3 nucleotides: TGTGCCAGCAGCTTGTTCAACGGGGACTATGGCTACACCTTC. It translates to CASSLFNGDYGYTF.

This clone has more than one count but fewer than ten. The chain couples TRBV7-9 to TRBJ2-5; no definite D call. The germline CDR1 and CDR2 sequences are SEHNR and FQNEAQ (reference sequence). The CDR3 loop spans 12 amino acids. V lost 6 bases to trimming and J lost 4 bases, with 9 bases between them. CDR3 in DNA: TGTGCCAGCAGTCTTAGTCGAGAGACCCAGTACTTC. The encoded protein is CASSLSRETQYF. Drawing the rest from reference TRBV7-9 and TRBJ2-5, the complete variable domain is DTGVSQNPRHKITKRGQNVTFRCDPISEHNRLYWYRQTLGQGPEFLTYFQNEAQLEKSRLLSDRFSAERPKGSFSTLEIQRTEQGDSAMYLCASSLSRETQYFGPGTRLLVL.